The sequence of this T cell receptor beta chain was determined in a study of T cells in Graves' hyperthyroidism and ophthalmopathy. Across the study: Peripheral blood was obtained at initial diagnosis, preceding any treatment. Regarding the study as a whole: In the blood, most expanded thyroid clonotypes above 0.001 appeared as well.

Germline lookup yields CDR1 LNHDA and CDR2 SQIVND (reference sequence). The CDR3 spans 13 residues. Thyroid ultrasound, orbital computed tomography, clinical symptoms, and serum thyroxine and TRAb underpinned diagnoses. Points on this clonotype: Its cognate antigen is unknown. A much larger clone sits a single nucleotide away, making a read error possible.

The TCR beta CDR3 regions underwent amplification using RNA transcripts as the source. First-round RT-PCR of the TCR CDR3 relied on the HTBI primer set. MiXCR was run by TCRdb on the multiplex PCR reads, yielding one entry per CDR3 protein. The sample contains 390,000 or so distinct CDR3 sequences, roughly 14% of which appear only once. The chain carries TRBV19 and TRBJ2-2, with D uncertain. The TCR comes from a man between 18 and 35 years old with Graves' ophthalmopathy. Sequenced sample: blood. Written as DNA, the CDR3 is TGTGCCGGTAGTAACCCGAACACCGGGGAGCTGTTTTTT. This codes for CAGSNPNTGELFF.